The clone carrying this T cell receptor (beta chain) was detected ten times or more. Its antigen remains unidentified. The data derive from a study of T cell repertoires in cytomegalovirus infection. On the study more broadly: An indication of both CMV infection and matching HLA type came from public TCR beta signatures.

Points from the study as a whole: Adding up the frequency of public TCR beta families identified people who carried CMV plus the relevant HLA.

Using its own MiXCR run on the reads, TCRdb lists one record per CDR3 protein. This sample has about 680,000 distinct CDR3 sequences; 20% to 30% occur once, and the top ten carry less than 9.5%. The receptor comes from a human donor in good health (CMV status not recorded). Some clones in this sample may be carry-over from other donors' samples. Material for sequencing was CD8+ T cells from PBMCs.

This CDR3 reads CASSNLAGGYNEQFF. CDR3 sequence (DNA): TGTGCCAGCAGTAACCTAGCGGGGGGGTACAATGAGCAGTTCTTC. V is TRBV14 and J is TRBJ2-1; TRBD2 aligns across 12 bases. The germline V gene has CDR1 SGHDN and CDR2 FVKESK. The junction had 4 bases not matched to a gene; V was cut back by 6 bases and J by 4 bases. This CDR3 has 15 amino acids.